This is a list of T cell receptor beta chains from one sample in a study of cytomegalovirus exposure and HLA in healthy donors. The assay was immunoSEQ multiplex PCR, and TCRdb's table has in-frame clones only and misses some. The profile shows about 140,000 clones, roughly 77% of them singletons. Material: PBMCs. Receptor source: a female donor in good health and CMV-seronegative. Both conserved end residues are part of each CDR3. Fields, in order: clone size, J gene, D gene, V gene, CDR3 DNA, CDR3 protein. D genes are given only for firm matches. The size entry is marked missing in some rows and otherwise reads once, few, many or a size class.

NA	TRBJ2-2	NA	TRBV9	TGTGCCAGCAGCGTAGCTAGTCAAACGAACACCGGGGAGCTGTTTTTT	CASSVASQTNTGELFF
NA	TRBJ2-7	TRBD1	TRBV5-1	TGCGCCAGCAGCCTGGGACAGGGTTTGGTCGAGCAGTACTTC	CASSLGQGLVEQYF
once	TRBJ2-7	TRBD2	TRBV4-3	TGCGCCAGCAGCCAAGCCAGCGGGAGGGCCCACGAGCAGTACTTC	CASSQASGRAHEQYF
NA	TRBJ1-5	TRBD1	TRBV11-2	TGTGCCAGCAGCTTGGGGTCAGGGGGCGGTCAGCCCCAGCATTTT	CASSLGSGGGQPQHF
NA	TRBJ2-1	TRBD2	TRBV5-1	TGCGCCAGCAGCTTCTCTGGGCGGGAGGGCAATGAGCAGTTCTTC	CASSFSGREGNEQFF
NA	TRBJ2-2	TRBD2	TRBV6-6	TGTGCCAGCGGGAGGGGAACCGGGGAGCTGTTTTTT	CASGRGTGELFF
NA	TRBJ2-1	NA	TRBV30	TGTGCCTGGAGTGAGGACAGACCCAACTCCTACAATGAGCAGTTCTTC	CAWSEDRPNSYNEQFF
NA	TRBJ2-5	NA	TRBV6-5	TGTGCCAGCAGAACAGCCGAACAGACCCAGTACTTC	CASRTAEQTQYF
few	TRBJ2-1	TRBD1	TRBV11-2	TGTGCCAGCAGCCATTACAGGGGACGGTACAATGAGCAGTTCTTC	CASSHYRGRYNEQFF
NA	TRBJ2-7	NA	TRBV6-1	TGTGCCAGCAGTTATGGGGAGAGCCGGGGCTTC	CASSYGESRGF
NA	TRBJ2-1	TRBD1	TRBV2	TGTGCCAGCACAGGGGGCAATGAGCAGTTCTTC	CASTGGNEQFF
NA	TRBJ2-7	TRBD2	TRBV10-3	TGTGCCATCAGTGAGACCGGGACTAGCGCCTACGAGCAGTACTTC	CAISETGTSAYEQYF
NA	TRBJ2-3	TRBD2	TRBV11-3	TGTGCCAGCAGCCCTCGGGGGACTAGCGGGGGAAGGAGGAATACGCAGTATTTT	CASSPRGTSGGRRNTQYF
NA	TRBJ2-7	TRBD2	TRBV7-2	TGTGCCAGCAGCGGTAGAACTAGCGGGGCTACCTACGAGCAGTACTTC	CASSGRTSGATYEQYF
NA	TRBJ1-2	NA	TRBV29-1	TGCAGCGTTCACCCCTCAGGAGGTGGCTACACCTTC	CSVHPSGGGYTF
NA	TRBJ2-1	TRBD2	TRBV30	TGTGCCTGGACTAGCGGGAGTCCCTACAATGAGCAGTTCTTC	CAWTSGSPYNEQFF
NA	TRBJ2-7	NA	TRBV10-3	TGTGCCATCAGTGATCTGAGCGAGCAGTACTTC	CAISDLSEQYF
NA	TRBJ2-7	NA	TRBV7-9	TGTGCCAGCAGCTTTACAGGCGAGCAGTACTTC	CASSFTGEQYF
NA	TRBJ2-3	NA	TRBV28	TGTGCCAGCAGACTCCCTCTTGGACATCTCACAGATACGCAGTATTTT	CASRLPLGHLTDTQYF
NA	TRBJ2-7	TRBD1	TRBV5-6	TGTGCCAGCAGCGGGGGGACAGGGAGGTGGCACGAGCAGTACTTC	CASSGGTGRWHEQYF
NA	TRBJ2-7	NA	TRBV30	TGTGCCTGGAGTGTCGGCAGGGCCTACGAGCAGTACTTC	CAWSVGRAYEQYF
NA	TRBJ1-2	TRBD1	TRBV12-5	TGTGCTAGTGGTTTGCCGACAGGGAATTATGGCTACACCTTC	CASGLPTGNYGYTF
once	TRBJ1-5	NA	TRBV18	TGTGCCAGCTCACAACAACAGGAGCCCCATAGCAATCAGCCCCAGCATTTT	CASSQQQEPHSNQPQHF
NA	TRBJ1-2	TRBD1	TRBV5-4	TGTGCCAGCAGCTTCCCAGGGGGGGGACTAGAAAACTATGGCTACACCTTC	CASSFPGGGLENYGYTF
NA	TRBJ1-2	NA	TRBV10-3	TGTGCCAGCCAAGGGGCGGACTATGGCTACACCTTC	CASQGADYGYTF
once	TRBJ1-1	NA	TRBV4-1	TGCGCCAGCAGCCAAGTAAGAGGGAGTGCTGAAGCTTTCTTT	CASSQVRGSAEAFF
NA	TRBJ2-7	TRBD1	TRBV6-5	TGTGCCAGCAGTTACTCAAGGACAGGGGGTCGGGAGCAGTACTTC	CASSYSRTGGREQYF
few	TRBJ2-1	TRBD2	TRBV7-2	TGTGCCAGCAGCTTAGCGTGGAGGACTAGGCAGTTCTTC	CASSLAWRTRQFF
NA	TRBJ2-7	TRBD1	TRBV5-8	TGTGCCAGCAGCTTCAGCAGGGGGCTTTACGAGCAGTACTTC	CASSFSRGLYEQYF
NA	TRBJ2-5	TRBD2	TRBV4-1	TGCGCCAGCAGCCAAGATCGAGCGGGGGGGCGAGAGACCCAGTACTTC	CASSQDRAGGRETQYF
NA	TRBJ1-4	NA	TRBV5-1	TGCGCCAGCAGCTTGGCTGGGGAGGGTGAAAAACTGTTTTTT	CASSLAGEGEKLFF
NA	TRBJ2-5	NA	TRBV29-1	TGCAGCGTTGAAGACCCGGACAGCCAAGAGACCCAGTACTTC	CSVEDPDSQETQYF
NA	TRBJ2-4	TRBD2	TRBV19	TGTGCCAGTAGTATTTTTGTCGGGGGGGCCCCACAAAACATTCAGTACTTC	CASSIFVGGAPQNIQYF
NA	TRBJ1-5	NA	TRBV28	TGTGCCAGCAGAAAAGACCGGGGGGTAAATCAGCCCCAGCATTTT	CASRKDRGVNQPQHF
NA	TRBJ2-3	TRBD2	TRBV7-9	TGTGCCAGCAGCCTGGGACTAGCGGGAACAAGCACAGATACGCAGTATTTT	CASSLGLAGTSTDTQYF
NA	TRBJ1-5	NA	TRBV19	TGTGCCACGAAGGAGGGGTTGTTTAGCAATCAGCCCCAGCATTTT	CATKEGLFSNQPQHF
once	TRBJ1-1	NA	TRBV29-1	TGCAGCGTTGAAGTAGTTAAGAACACTGAAGCTTTCTTT	CSVEVVKNTEAFF
NA	TRBJ1-1	TRBD1	TRBV15	TGTGCCACCAGCAGAAGGACAGGGGTAAGGCTAACTGAAGCTTTCTTT	CATSRRTGVRLTEAFF
NA	TRBJ2-1	NA	TRBV4-3	TGCGCCAGCAGCCACCCCCTGCGAGGAGACAATGAGCAGTTCTTC	CASSHPLRGDNEQFF
NA	TRBJ1-5	NA	TRBV2	TGTGCCAGCAGTACCCGACTCGGAGGGTTACTTTTTGGACAGCCCCAGCATTTT	CASSTRLGGLLFGQPQHF
once	TRBJ2-3	TRBD1	TRBV10-3	TGTGCCACCTGGTCCGGGACAGGGCAAGATACGCAGTATTTT	CATWSGTGQDTQYF
NA	TRBJ1-2	NA	TRBV5-6	TGTGCCAGCACCCGAGTAAACTATGGCTACACCTTC	CASTRVNYGYTF
few	TRBJ2-1	NA	TRBV7-2	TGTGCCAGCAGCGTAAGGGGAGGTGAGCAGTTCTTC	CASSVRGGEQFF
NA	TRBJ1-3	NA	TRBV4-3	TGCGCCAGCAGCCAAGAATCCGCCAGCTCTGGAAACACCATATATTTT	CASSQESASSGNTIYF
NA	TRBJ2-7	TRBD2	TRBV7-2	TGTGCCAGCAGCTGGACTAGCGCCTACGAGCAGTACTTC	CASSWTSAYEQYF
NA	TRBJ1-3	NA	TRBV18	TGTGCCAGCTCACCAAGGCAGGGCGTCTCTGGAAACACCATATATTTT	CASSPRQGVSGNTIYF
NA	TRBJ2-3	NA	TRBV13	TGTGCCGGCAGCCCACCTCTGGCGACTAGCACAGATACGCAGTATTTT	CAGSPPLATSTDTQYF
NA	TRBJ1-4	TRBD1	TRBV18	TGTGCCAGCTCCCGAGGACAGGGACGGAATGAAAAACTGTTTTTT	CASSRGQGRNEKLFF
NA	TRBJ2-7	TRBD2	TRBV28	TGTGCCAGCAGGCAGGGAGGGGAGGGGTACGAGCAGTACTTC	CASRQGGEGYEQYF
few	TRBJ2-1	NA	TRBV6-5	TGTGCCAGCAGCCGAGGGTCCGGCAATGAGCAGTTCTTC	CASSRGSGNEQFF
once	TRBJ1-1	TRBD1	TRBV28	TGTGCCAGCAGTTTATGGGACAGGGTGAACACTGAAGCTTTCTTT	CASSLWDRVNTEAFF
NA	TRBJ2-1	TRBD2	TRBV11-3	TGTGCCAGCAGCTTAGTAGTTCTAGCGGGAGGCAATGAGCAGTTCTTC	CASSLVVLAGGNEQFF
NA	TRBJ2-3	NA	TRBV13	TGTGCCAGCAGCTTAGGGCGGGGTGCGAGGGATACGCAGTATTTT	CASSLGRGARDTQYF
NA	TRBJ2-3	NA	TRBV5-1	TGCGCCAGCAGCTTGGATATGGGCGCTAGCACAGATACGCAGTATTTT	CASSLDMGASTDTQYF
NA	TRBJ1-2	TRBD1	TRBV29-1	TGCAGCGTACCGGGACAGGGAGTTTCTGGCTACACCTTC	CSVPGQGVSGYTF
NA	TRBJ2-7	TRBD2	TRBV11-1	TGTGCCAGCAGCTTGGGGCAGCGAGCTAGCGGGGCCTACGAGCAGTACTTC	CASSLGQRASGAYEQYF
NA	TRBJ2-3	NA	TRBV10-3	TGTGCCACCCGGCAGGGTGACACAGATACGCAGTATTTT	CATRQGDTDTQYF
once	TRBJ2-2	NA	TRBV7-2	TGTGCCAGCAGCTTATACAGGGAAAACACCGGGGAGCTGTTTTTT	CASSLYRENTGELFF
NA	TRBJ1-1	NA	TRBV11-3	TGTGCCAGCAGCCCCCGTACAGGCATGAACACTGAAGCTTTCTTT	CASSPRTGMNTEAFF